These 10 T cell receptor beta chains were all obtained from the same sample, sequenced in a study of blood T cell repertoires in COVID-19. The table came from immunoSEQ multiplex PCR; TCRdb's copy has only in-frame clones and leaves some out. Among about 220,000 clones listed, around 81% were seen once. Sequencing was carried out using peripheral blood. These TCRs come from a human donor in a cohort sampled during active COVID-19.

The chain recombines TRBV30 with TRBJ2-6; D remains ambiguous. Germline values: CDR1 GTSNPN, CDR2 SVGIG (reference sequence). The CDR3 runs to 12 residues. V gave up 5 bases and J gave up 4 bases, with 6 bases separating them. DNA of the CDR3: TGTGCCTGGGATACAGGGGCCAACGTCCTGACTTTC. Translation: CAWDTGANVLTF. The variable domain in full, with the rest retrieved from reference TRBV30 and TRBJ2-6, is SQTIHQWPATLVQPVGSPLSLECTVEGTSNPNLYWYRQAAGRGLQLLFYSVGIGQISSEVPQNLSASRPQDRQFILSSKKLLLSDSGFYLCAWDTGANVLTFGAGSRLTVL.

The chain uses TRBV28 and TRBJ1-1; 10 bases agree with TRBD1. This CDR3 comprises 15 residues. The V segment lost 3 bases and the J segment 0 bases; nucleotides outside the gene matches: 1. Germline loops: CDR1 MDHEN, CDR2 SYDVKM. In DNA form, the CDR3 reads TGTGCCAGCAGTTTGACAGGGGGCTTGAACACTGAAGCTTTCTTT. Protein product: CASSLTGGLNTEAFF.

CDR3 sequence (DNA): TGCAGCGTTGACAAGGACACGGAGGGCTATGGCTACACCTTC. Translation gives CSVDKDTEGYGYTF. The chain joins TRBV29-1 to TRBJ1-2; TRBD1 might be the D (5 bases). Germline CDR1 and CDR2: SQVTM and ANQGSEA. V gave up 3 bases and J gave up 4 bases, with 15 bases separating them. The CDR3 sequence is 14 residues long.

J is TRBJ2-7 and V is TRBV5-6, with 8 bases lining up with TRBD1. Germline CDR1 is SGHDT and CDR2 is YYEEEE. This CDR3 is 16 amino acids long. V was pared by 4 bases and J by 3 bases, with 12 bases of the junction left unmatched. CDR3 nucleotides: TGTGCCAGCAGCGGGCCGAGACAGGGGCCCCGCTACGAGCAGTACTTC. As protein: CASSGPRQGPRYEQYF.

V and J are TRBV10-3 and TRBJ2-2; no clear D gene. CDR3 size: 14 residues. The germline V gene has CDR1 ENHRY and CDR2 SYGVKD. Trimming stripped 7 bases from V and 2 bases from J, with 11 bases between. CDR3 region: CAITTDTNTGELFF. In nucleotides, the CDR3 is TGTGCCATCACTACCGACACCAACACCGGGGAGCTGTTTTTT.

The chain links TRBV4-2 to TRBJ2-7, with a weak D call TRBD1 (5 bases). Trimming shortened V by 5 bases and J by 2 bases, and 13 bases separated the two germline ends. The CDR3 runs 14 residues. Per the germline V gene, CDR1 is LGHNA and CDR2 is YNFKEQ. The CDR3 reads CASSARTYPYEQYF. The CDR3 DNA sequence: TGTGCCAGCAGCGCTAGGACATACCCCTACGAGCAGTACTTC.

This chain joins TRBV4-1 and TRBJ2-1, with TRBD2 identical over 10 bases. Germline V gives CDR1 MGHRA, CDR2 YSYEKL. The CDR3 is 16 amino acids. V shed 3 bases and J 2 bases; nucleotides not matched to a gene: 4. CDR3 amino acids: CASSHLLAGTYNEQFF. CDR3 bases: TGCGCCAGCAGCCACTTACTAGCGGGAACCTACAATGAGCAGTTCTTC.

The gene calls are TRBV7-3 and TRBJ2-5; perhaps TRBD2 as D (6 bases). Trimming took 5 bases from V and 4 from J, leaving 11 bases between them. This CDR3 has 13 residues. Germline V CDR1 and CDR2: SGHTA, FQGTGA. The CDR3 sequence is CASSRTGVETQYF. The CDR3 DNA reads TGTGCCAGCAGCCGGACGGGGGTAGAGACCCAGTACTTC.

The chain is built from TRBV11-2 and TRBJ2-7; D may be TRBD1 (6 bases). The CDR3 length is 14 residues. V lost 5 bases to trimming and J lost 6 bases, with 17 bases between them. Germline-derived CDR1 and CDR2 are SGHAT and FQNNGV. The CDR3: CASSKSLQGSEQYF. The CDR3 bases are TGTGCCAGCAGCAAATCACTACAGGGTAGCGAGCAGTACTTC.

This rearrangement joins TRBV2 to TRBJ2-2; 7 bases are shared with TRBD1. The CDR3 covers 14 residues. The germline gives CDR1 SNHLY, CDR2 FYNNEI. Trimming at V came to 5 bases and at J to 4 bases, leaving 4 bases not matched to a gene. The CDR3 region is CASSMGQRTGELFF. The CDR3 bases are TGTGCCAGCAGTATGGGACAGCGCACCGGGGAGCTGTTTTTT.